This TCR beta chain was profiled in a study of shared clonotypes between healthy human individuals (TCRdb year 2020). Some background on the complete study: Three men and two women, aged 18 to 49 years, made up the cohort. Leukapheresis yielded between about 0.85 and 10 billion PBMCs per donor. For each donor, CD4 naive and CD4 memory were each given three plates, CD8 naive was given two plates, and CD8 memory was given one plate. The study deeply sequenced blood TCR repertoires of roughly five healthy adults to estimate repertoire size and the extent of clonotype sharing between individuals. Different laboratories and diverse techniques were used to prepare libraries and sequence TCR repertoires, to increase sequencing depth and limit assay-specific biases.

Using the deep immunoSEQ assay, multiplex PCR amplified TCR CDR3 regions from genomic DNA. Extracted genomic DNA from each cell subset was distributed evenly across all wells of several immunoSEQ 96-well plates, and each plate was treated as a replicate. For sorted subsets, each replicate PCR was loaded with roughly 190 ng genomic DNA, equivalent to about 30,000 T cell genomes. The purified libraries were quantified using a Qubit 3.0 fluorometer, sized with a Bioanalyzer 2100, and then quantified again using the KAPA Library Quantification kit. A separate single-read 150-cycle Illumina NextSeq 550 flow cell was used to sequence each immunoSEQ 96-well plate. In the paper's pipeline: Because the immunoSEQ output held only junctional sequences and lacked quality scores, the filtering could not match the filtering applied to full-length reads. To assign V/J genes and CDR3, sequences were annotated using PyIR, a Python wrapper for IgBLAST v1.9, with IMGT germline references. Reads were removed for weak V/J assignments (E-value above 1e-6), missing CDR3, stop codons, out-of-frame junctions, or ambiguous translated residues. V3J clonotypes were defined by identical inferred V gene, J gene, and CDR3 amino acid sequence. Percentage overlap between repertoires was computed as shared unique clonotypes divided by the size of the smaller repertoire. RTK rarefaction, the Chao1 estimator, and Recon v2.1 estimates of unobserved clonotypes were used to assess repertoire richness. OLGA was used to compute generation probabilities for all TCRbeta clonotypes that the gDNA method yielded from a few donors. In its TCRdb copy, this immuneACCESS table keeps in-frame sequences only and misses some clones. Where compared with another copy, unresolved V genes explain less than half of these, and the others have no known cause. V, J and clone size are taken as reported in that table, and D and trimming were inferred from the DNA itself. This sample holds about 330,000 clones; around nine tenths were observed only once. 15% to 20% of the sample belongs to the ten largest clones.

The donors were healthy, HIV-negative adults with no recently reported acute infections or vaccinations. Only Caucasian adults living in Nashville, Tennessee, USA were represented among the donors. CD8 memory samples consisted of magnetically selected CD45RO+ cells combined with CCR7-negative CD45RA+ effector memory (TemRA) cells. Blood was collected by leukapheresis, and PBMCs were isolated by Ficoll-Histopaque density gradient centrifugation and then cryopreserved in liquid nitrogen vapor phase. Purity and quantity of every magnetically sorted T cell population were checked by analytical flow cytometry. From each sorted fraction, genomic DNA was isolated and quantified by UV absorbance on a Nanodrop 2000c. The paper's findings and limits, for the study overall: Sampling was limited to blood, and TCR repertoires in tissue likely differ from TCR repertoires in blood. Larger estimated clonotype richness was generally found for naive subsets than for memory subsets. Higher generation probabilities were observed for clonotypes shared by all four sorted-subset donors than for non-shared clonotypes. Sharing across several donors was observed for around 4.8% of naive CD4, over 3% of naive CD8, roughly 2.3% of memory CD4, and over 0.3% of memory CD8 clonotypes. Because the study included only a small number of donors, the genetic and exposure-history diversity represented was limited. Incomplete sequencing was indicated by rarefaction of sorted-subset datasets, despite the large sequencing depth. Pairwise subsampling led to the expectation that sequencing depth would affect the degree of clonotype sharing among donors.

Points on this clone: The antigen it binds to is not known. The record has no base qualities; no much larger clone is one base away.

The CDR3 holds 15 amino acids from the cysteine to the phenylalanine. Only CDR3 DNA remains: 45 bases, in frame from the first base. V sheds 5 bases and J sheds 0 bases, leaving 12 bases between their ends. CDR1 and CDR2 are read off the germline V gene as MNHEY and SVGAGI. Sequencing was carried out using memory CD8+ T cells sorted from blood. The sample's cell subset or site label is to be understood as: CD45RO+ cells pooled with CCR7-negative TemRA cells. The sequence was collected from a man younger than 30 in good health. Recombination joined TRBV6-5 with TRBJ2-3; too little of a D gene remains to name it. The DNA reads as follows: TGTGCCAGCAGTACCCTGATGGTGAGCACAGATACGCAGTATTTT. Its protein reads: CASSTLMVSTDTQYF.